The 28 T cell receptor beta chains below come from one sample, sequenced in a study of blood T cell repertoires in COVID-19. Profiling relied on immunoSEQ multiplex PCR, and the TCRdb table lists in-frame clones only, not all of them. The sample has hundreds of thousands of clones; 86% are singletons. Sequences were obtained from peripheral blood. The receptors originated from a woman aged 65 to 85 with COVID-19, enrolled during active disease.

V and J are TRBV5-3 and TRBJ2-7; D is unclear. TRBV5-3 is identified as an open reading frame with a role that is uncertain. V was trimmed by 0 bases and J by 9 bases, leaving 16 bases between them. This CDR3 contains 14 residues. CDR3: CARSLGQKRGWQYF. CDR3 in DNA: TGTGCCAGAAGCTTGGGGCAGAAGCGTGGGTGGCAGTACTTC.

The chain joins TRBV21-1 to TRBJ2-7; the table calls TRBD2, which could not be checked here. TRBV21-1 is classified as a pseudogene. The CDR3 spans 15 residues. The CDR3 here is CASSNYRSNSYEQYF. CDR3 DNA sequence: TGTGCCAGCAGCAATTACCGTAGCAACTCCTACGAGCAGTACTTC.

The genes are TRBV28 and TRBJ2-4; the match to TRBD1 covers 8 bases. In germline, CDR1 is MDHEN, CDR2 SYDVKM. CDR3 length equals 14 residues. Losses at the gene ends were 6 bases for V and 7 bases for J; bases not matched to a gene: 8. Here the CDR3 DNA reads TGTGCCAGCAGCCCAGGACAGGGTGGGAACATTCAGTACTTC. Translating gives CASSPGQGGNIQYF.

The chain joins TRBV2 to TRBJ1-5; D ambiguous. This CDR3 spans 13 amino acids. CDR1 SNHLY and CDR2 FYNNEI come from the germline V gene. V dropped 5 bases and J dropped 4 bases, with 9 bases sitting between them. In DNA form, the CDR3 reads TGTGCCAGCAGTCCCCAGAAAAATCAGCCCCAGCATTTT. Its translation: CASSPQKNQPQHF.

The CDR3 bases are TGTGCCAGCAGCCCGCGGACTAGCGGGGGCGAGCAGTACTTC. Encoded protein: CASSPRTSGGEQYF. The chain is built from TRBV7-2 and TRBJ2-7; 13 nucleotides agree with TRBD2. J lost 6 bases, V lost 5 bases, and 4 bases had no gene match. The CDR3 length is 14 residues. The V gene's germline CDR1 is SGHTA and CDR2 FQGNSA.

The chain carries TRBV27 and TRBJ2-1, with 9 bases matching TRBD2. The ends lost 5 bases at V and 5 bases at J; junction bases unmatched: 16. Germline assignment: CDR1 MNHEY and CDR2 SMNVEV (reference sequence). The CDR3 sequence is 18 residues long. This CDR3 reads CASSPGLSSGGYNNEQFF. For the CDR3, the DNA is TGTGCCAGCAGTCCGGGACTATCGAGCGGGGGGTATAACAATGAGCAGTTCTTC.

This chain uses TRBV6-5 with TRBJ1-2; weak D call: TRBD1 (5 bases). V was cut by 2 bases and J by 4 bases, with 11 bases left in between. The germline V gene has CDR1 MNHEY and CDR2 SVGAGI. CDR3 length equals 14 residues. The chain's CDR3 is CASSYMGPAYGYTF. The DNA for the CDR3 is TGTGCCAGCAGTTACATGGGGCCTGCCTATGGCTACACCTTC.

This clone was recorded only once. This may be a read error: a much more frequent sequence differs by one nucleotide. Other DNA sequences in the sample encode the same CDR3. The rearrangement links TRBV6-5 to TRBJ2-1; D unresolved. Germline lookup yields CDR1 MNHEY and CDR2 SVGAGI. Trimming stripped 2 bases from V and 7 bases from J, with 6 bases between. The CDR3 is 12 amino acids. In DNA form, the CDR3 reads TGTGCCAGCAGTTACGGAGAGAATGAGCAGTTCTTC. Its protein product is CASSYGENEQFF.

V usage is TRBV6-5 and J usage is TRBJ1-2; D call uncertain. CDR3 size: 15 residues. V was clipped by 4 bases and J by 4 bases, with 16 bases between them. The germline gives CDR1 MNHEY, CDR2 SVGAGI. The CDR3 sequence: CASSSPRARLYGYTF. CDR3 bases: TGTGCCAGCAGTTCTCCGCGGGCCAGACTCTATGGCTACACCTTC.

This rearrangement joins TRBV10-3 to TRBJ2-1, with 10 bases lining up with TRBD2. J was trimmed by 6 bases and V by 6 bases; bases with no gene match: 8. Germline lookup yields CDR1 ENHRY and CDR2 SYGVKD. The CDR3 consists of 15 residues. DNA of the CDR3: TGTGCCATCAGGGGGTCTAGCGGGGGAACCAATGAGCAGTTCTTC. The encoded protein is CAIRGSSGGTNEQFF.

The J gene is TRBJ2-3, the V gene TRBV7-9; D may be TRBD2 (6 bases). In germline, CDR1 is SEHNR, CDR2 FQNEAQ (reference sequence). The CDR3 runs 14 residues. Trimming cost V 5 bases and J 1 base, with 10 bases left between them. CDR3 in DNA: TGTGCCAGCAGCCCTAGCGACGGCACAGATACGCAGTATTTT. Amino acid sequence: CASSPSDGTDTQYF.

The chain recombines TRBV3-1 (or the pseudogene TRBV3-2) with TRBJ2-2; a weak D match, TRBD1 (6 bases). Trimming cost V 1 base and J 1 base, with 13 bases left between them. The germline V gene has CDR1 LGHDT and CDR2 YNNKEL (reference sequence). The CDR3 runs 17 residues. For the CDR3, the DNA is TGTGCCAGCAGCCAAGTGGGCAGGGGAATGAACACCGGGGAGCTGTTTTTT. Amino acid sequence: CASSQVGRGMNTGELFF.

A remark on this clone: Other DNA variants within this sample encode the same CDR3. The rearrangement uses TRBV5-1 and TRBJ1-5; possible D gene TRBD1, 5 bases. Germline V lookup: CDR1 SGHRS, CDR2 YFSETQ. The ends were cut back, 0 bases at V and 4 bases at J, with 5 bases in the middle. CDR3 size: 13 residues. The CDR3 sequence is CASSLAGNQPQHF. The CDR3 nucleotides read TGCGCCAGCAGCTTGGCAGGGAATCAGCCCCAGCATTTT.

The chain couples TRBV7-8 to TRBJ2-2, with 7 bases that match TRBD1. The CDR3 covers 14 residues. Germline values: CDR1 SGHVS, CDR2 FQNEAQ. CDR3 bases: TGTGCGGCCGGGGACAGATTAAACACCGGGGAGCTGTTTTTT. Translation: CAAGDRLNTGELFF.

The chain is built from TRBV11-2 and TRBJ2-3; TRBD2 agrees at 11 bases. J gave up 7 bases and V 5 bases, and 17 bases lay outside the gene matches. Germline V gene data show CDR1 as SGHAT and CDR2 as FQNNGV. The CDR3 loop spans 18 amino acids. The DNA of the CDR3 is TGTGCCAGCAGCCCCGTGGTAGCGGGGGGGCCTAACTATAATACGCAGTATTTT. Translating gives CASSPVVAGGPNYNTQYF.

The chain is built from TRBV20-1 and TRBJ1-1; D may be TRBD1 (6 bases). There are 11 residues in the CDR3. CDR1 is DFQATT, CDR2 SNEGSKA, per germline (reference sequence). V lost 5 bases and J lost 8, with 12 bases in between. The CDR3 bases are TGCAGTGCTCCTCGGGGACACGAAGCTTTCTTT. Protein: CSAPRGHEAFF.

The CDR3 DNA reads as TGTGCCAGCAGCCTCGACACCAACGGCTATGGCTACACCTTC. Amino acids: CASSLDTNGYGYTF. The chain employs TRBV7-9 and TRBJ1-2; D is unresolved. Germline-derived CDR1 and CDR2 are SEHNR and FQNEAQ (reference sequence). There are 14 residues in the CDR3. Trimming left V 5 bases short and J 4 bases short, with 14 bases between.

J is TRBJ1-2 and V is TRBV28; TRBD1 matches 7 bases. This CDR3 region has 14 residues. In germline, CDR1 is MDHEN, CDR2 SYDVKM. The junction had 11 bases not matched to a gene; V was cut back by 5 bases and J by 8 bases. CDR3 coding DNA: TGTGCCAGCAGTCCCACAGGGGCGCATCGGGGCTACACCTTC. Its protein product is CASSPTGAHRGYTF.

V is TRBV7-2 and J is TRBJ2-2; D remains unclear. This CDR3 region has 15 residues. The germline gives CDR1 SGHTA, CDR2 FQGNSA. V dropped 3 bases and J dropped 5 bases, with 13 bases sitting between them. CDR3 nucleotides: TGTGCCAGCAGCTTGGTTGGCGGTGCAACCGGGGAGCTGTTTTTT. Amino acid sequence: CASSLVGGATGELFF.

The V call is TRBV30, the J call TRBJ2-7; possible D gene TRBD2, 5 bases. The CDR3 is made up of 12 amino acids. The germline V gene encodes CDR1 GTSNPN and CDR2 SVGIG (reference sequence). With 0 bases removed from V and 5 bases from J, the gap between germline ends came to 8 bases. The CDR3 protein is CAWSVYGDEQYF. CDR3 DNA sequence: TGTGCCTGGAGTGTGTACGGGGACGAGCAGTACTTC. The full variable domain, completed using reference TRBV30 and TRBJ2-7, is SQTIHQWPATLVQPVGSPLSLECTVEGTSNPNLYWYRQAAGRGLQLLFYSVGIGQISSEVPQNLSASRPQDRQFILSSKKLLLSDSGFYLCAWSVYGDEQYFGPGTRLTVT.

This rearrangement joins TRBV4-1 to TRBJ2-3; TRBD2 matches at 13 bases. The CDR3 is made up of 17 amino acids. With V trimmed by 6 bases and J by 2 bases, 8 bases remained unmatched. Per the germline V gene, CDR1 is MGHRA and CDR2 is YSYEKL. The CDR3 reads CASRSGLAGFSTDTQYF. DNA of the CDR3: TGCGCCAGCAGATCGGGACTAGCGGGGTTCTCCACAGATACGCAGTATTTT.

Concerning this clone: The sample holds other DNA sequences that translate to the same CDR3. The gene calls are TRBV5-1 and TRBJ2-1; the D gene is possibly TRBD1 (5 bases). The CDR3 has 14 amino acids. Germline V gene sequence: CDR1 SGHRS, CDR2 YFSETQ. V dropped 0 bases and J dropped 1 base, with 5 bases sitting between them. CDR3 DNA: TGCGCCAGCAGCTTGGGACAGTCCTACAATGAGCAGTTCTTC. This translates into CASSLGQSYNEQFF.

V is TRBV27 and J is TRBJ1-1, with a possible D match to TRBD1 (5 bases). The CDR3 length is 13 residues. Germline-derived CDR1 and CDR2 are MNHEY and SMNVEV (reference sequence). Trimming pared 3 bases from V and 4 bases from J, leaving 9 bases between. This chain's CDR3 is CASSFIDSTEAFF. The CDR3 nucleotides are TGTGCCAGCAGTTTCATCGACAGCACTGAAGCTTTCTTT.

This clone occurred a few times. This chain joins TRBV28 and TRBJ1-3; D gene uncertain. In germline, CDR1 is MDHEN, CDR2 SYDVKM. The V and J ends lost 3 bases and 2 bases respectively, with 5 bases between them. The CDR3 is 13 amino acids. The CDR3 loop is CASSFYTGNTIYF. The CDR3 DNA reads TGTGCCAGCAGTTTTTATACTGGAAACACCATATATTTT.

V and J are TRBV5-1 and TRBJ2-5; 11 bases align to TRBD2. Per the germline V gene, CDR1 is SGHRS and CDR2 is YFSETQ. The CDR3 loop spans 15 amino acids. J was trimmed by 4 bases and V by 3 bases; bases with no gene match: 5. The CDR3 is CASSWVAGGPETQYF. The CDR3 nucleotides read TGCGCCAGCAGCTGGGTAGCGGGGGGGCCAGAGACCCAGTACTTC.

V usage is TRBV3-1 (or the pseudogene TRBV3-2) and J usage is TRBJ2-3; 8 bases are a match to TRBD2. V lost 5 bases and J lost 0; bases outside the gene matches: 7. The length of the CDR3 is 16 residues. Germline assignment: CDR1 LGHDT and CDR2 YNNKEL (reference sequence). CDR3 bases: TGTGCCAGCAGCTCCCGGACTAGCAGTAGCACAGATACGCAGTATTTT. Its translation: CASSSRTSSSTDTQYF.

The V and J genes are TRBV7-2 and TRBJ2-5; D remains unclear. CDR3 length equals 13 residues. Deletions cut 1 base from V and 7 bases from J, with 10 bases between. From germline, CDR1 is SGHTA and CDR2 FQGNSA. CDR3 amino acids: CASSLDSVGTQYF. The CDR3, as DNA: TGTGCCAGCAGCTTAGACTCTGTCGGGACCCAGTACTTC.

This rearrangement joins TRBV19 to TRBJ2-7; 8 positions match TRBD2. Losses at the gene ends were 3 bases for V and 1 base for J; bases not matched to a gene: 5. The CDR3 loop spans 15 amino acids. CDR1 is LNHDA, CDR2 SQIVND, per germline (reference sequence). The CDR3, as DNA: TGTGCCAGTAGTATTGGGATAGCGGGGTCCTACGAGCAGTACTTC. Its translation: CASSIGIAGSYEQYF.